This is a list of T cell receptor beta chains from one sample in a study of T cell responses to AZD1222 COVID-19 vaccine. Sequenced by immunoSEQ multiplex PCR; TCRdb stores in-frame clones only, minus some. The sample includes 130,000 or so clones, around 90% of them seen just once. The material was peripheral blood, obtained 28 days after the second AZD1222 dose. Receptors originate from an adult who received the AZD1222 COVID-19 vaccine. The CDR3 runs from the conserved cysteine through the conserved F or W. A D gene is named only where the DNA matches it firmly. Clone size is shown for a subset of rows, as once, few, many or a class of expanded clone.

CDR3aa: CASSLSGTGPQHF
CDR3nt: TGTGCCAGCAGCCTGTCCGGGACCGGGCCCCAGCATTTT
d_gene: .
j_gene: TRBJ1-5
v_gene: TRBV3-1/TRBV3-2
abundance: .

CDR3aa: CASSPGNYEQYF
CDR3nt: TGTGCCAGCTCCCCGGGTAACTACGAGCAGTACTTC
d_gene: .
j_gene: TRBJ2-7
v_gene: TRBV18
abundance: .

CDR3aa: CASSFTRIDEQYF
CDR3nt: TGTGCCAGCAGCTTCACCAGGATCGACGAGCAGTACTTC
d_gene: .
j_gene: TRBJ2-7
v_gene: TRBV5-6
abundance: once

CDR3aa: CASSTTSGSNPDTQYF
CDR3nt: TGCGCCAGCAGCACAACTAGCGGGAGTAACCCAGATACGCAGTATTTT
d_gene: TRBD2
j_gene: TRBJ2-3
v_gene: TRBV4-3
abundance: .

CDR3aa: CASSQLGEGGTEAFF
CDR3nt: TGCGCCAGCAGCCAGTTAGGGGAGGGGGGCACTGAAGCTTTCTTT
d_gene: .
j_gene: TRBJ1-1
v_gene: TRBV4-3
abundance: .

CDR3aa: CASSPPDRGNEQFF
CDR3nt: TGTGCCAGCTCACCCCCGGACAGGGGCAATGAGCAGTTCTTC
d_gene: TRBD1
j_gene: TRBJ2-1
v_gene: TRBV18
abundance: .

CDR3aa: CASRRAGGIGELFF
CDR3nt: TGTGCCAGCAGACGAGCCGGGGGGATCGGGGAGCTGTTTTTT
d_gene: TRBD2
j_gene: TRBJ2-2
v_gene: TRBV28
abundance: once

CDR3aa: CATSRDRNQPQHF
CDR3nt: TGTGCCACCAGCAGAGATAGGAATCAGCCCCAGCATTTT
d_gene: .
j_gene: TRBJ1-5
v_gene: TRBV15
abundance: .

CDR3aa: CASRSGQVSGNTIYF
CDR3nt: TGTGCCAGCAGATCGGGACAGGTCTCTGGAAACACCATATATTTT
d_gene: TRBD1
j_gene: TRBJ1-3
v_gene: TRBV6-1
abundance: .

CDR3aa: CASSLDPQQNTEAFF
CDR3nt: TGTGCCAGCAGCTTAGACCCTCAGCAGAACACTGAAGCTTTCTTT
d_gene: .
j_gene: TRBJ1-1
v_gene: TRBV11-2
abundance: .

CDR3aa: CASTRDGWNTEAFF
CDR3nt: TGTGCCAGCACCCGGGACGGATGGAACACTGAAGCTTTCTTT
d_gene: .
j_gene: TRBJ1-1
v_gene: TRBV28
abundance: .

CDR3aa: CASSLGGQPNTGELFF
CDR3nt: TGCGCCAGCAGCTTGGGGGGACAGCCTAACACCGGGGAGCTGTTTTTT
d_gene: TRBD1
j_gene: TRBJ2-2
v_gene: TRBV5-1
abundance: .

CDR3aa: CASSLGGTQYF
CDR3nt: TGTGCCAGCAGTTTAGGGGGGACCCAGTACTTC
d_gene: .
j_gene: TRBJ2-5
v_gene: TRBV27
abundance: .

CDR3aa: CASSPQPSSYEQYF
CDR3nt: TGTGCCAGCTCACCACAGCCCAGCAGCTACGAGCAGTACTTC
d_gene: .
j_gene: TRBJ2-7
v_gene: TRBV18
abundance: .

CDR3aa: CASSYSTYGYTF
CDR3nt: TGTGCCAGCAGTTACTCTACCTATGGCTACACCTTC
d_gene: .
j_gene: TRBJ1-2
v_gene: TRBV6-2/TRBV6-3
abundance: once

CDR3aa: CASSRRGDRETQYF
CDR3nt: TGTGCCAGCAGTCGGAGGGGGGACCGAGAGACCCAGTACTTC
d_gene: .
j_gene: TRBJ2-5
v_gene: TRBV25-1
abundance: .

CDR3aa: CARAGPYTEAFF
CDR3nt: TGTGCCAGAGCGGGACCCTACACTGAAGCTTTCTTT
d_gene: .
j_gene: TRBJ1-1
v_gene: TRBV2
abundance: .

CDR3aa: CAITSQISGNTIYF
CDR3nt: TGTGCCATCACCTCTCAAATCTCTGGAAACACCATATATTTT
d_gene: .
j_gene: TRBJ1-3
v_gene: TRBV10-3
abundance: .

CDR3aa: CASSPYPEAQHF
CDR3nt: TGTGCCAGCAGTCCGTACCCGGAAGCCCAGCATTTT
d_gene: .
j_gene: TRBJ1-5
v_gene: TRBV28
abundance: .

CDR3aa: CASSPVQGAHTEAFF
CDR3nt: TGTGCCAGCAGCCCGGTGCAGGGGGCGCACACTGAAGCTTTCTTT
d_gene: TRBD1
j_gene: TRBJ1-1
v_gene: TRBV7-9
abundance: .

CDR3aa: CASRTAGVETQYF
CDR3nt: TGTGCCAGCAGAACAGCGGGAGTAGAGACCCAGTACTTC
d_gene: TRBD2
j_gene: TRBJ2-5
v_gene: TRBV14
abundance: .

CDR3aa: CASSQGTTNTGELFF
CDR3nt: TGTGCCAGCTCGCAGGGGACCACGAACACCGGGGAGCTGTTTTTT
d_gene: .
j_gene: TRBJ2-2
v_gene: TRBV2
abundance: .

CDR3aa: CASSVGLAGSSYNEQFF
CDR3nt: TGTGCCAGCAGCGTGGGACTAGCGGGGAGCTCCTACAATGAGCAGTTCTTC
d_gene: TRBD2
j_gene: TRBJ2-1
v_gene: TRBV9
abundance: .

CDR3aa: CSVSLAGGNEQFF
CDR3nt: TGCAGCGTTAGCCTAGCGGGAGGCAATGAGCAGTTCTTC
d_gene: TRBD2
j_gene: TRBJ2-1
v_gene: TRBV29-1
abundance: .

CDR3aa: CASSPGPATSELFF
CDR3nt: TGTGCCAGCAGCCCCGGACCAGCCACCTCGGAGCTGTTTTTT
d_gene: .
j_gene: TRBJ2-2
v_gene: TRBV5-5
abundance: .

CDR3aa: CASSPRPYNEQFF
CDR3nt: TGTGCCAGCAGCCCACGGCCCTACAATGAGCAGTTCTTC
d_gene: .
j_gene: TRBJ2-1
v_gene: TRBV27
abundance: .

CDR3aa: CASSVLSTANEKLFF
CDR3nt: TGTGCCAGCAGTGTTCTGTCCACAGCAAATGAAAAACTGTTTTTT
d_gene: .
j_gene: TRBJ1-4
v_gene: TRBV2
abundance: .

CDR3aa: CASSSDPYEQYF
CDR3nt: TGTGCCAGCAGCTCCGACCCCTACGAGCAGTACTTC
d_gene: .
j_gene: TRBJ2-7
v_gene: TRBV6-2/TRBV6-3
abundance: .

CDR3aa: CASSTTSTDTQYF
CDR3nt: TGTGCCAGCTCAACCACATCCACAGATACGCAGTATTTT
d_gene: .
j_gene: TRBJ2-3
v_gene: TRBV18
abundance: few

CDR3aa: CASSPSRVTGELFF
CDR3nt: TGTGCCAGCTCACCGTCCAGGGTCACCGGGGAGCTGTTTTTT
d_gene: .
j_gene: TRBJ2-2
v_gene: TRBV18
abundance: .

CDR3aa: CASSYSFGTEAFF
CDR3nt: TGTGCCAGCAGCTACTCCTTCGGGACTGAAGCTTTCTTT
d_gene: .
j_gene: TRBJ1-1
v_gene: TRBV11-3
abundance: .

CDR3aa: CASSQGGGSPLHF
CDR3nt: TGTGCCAGCTCACAGGGGGGAGGGTCACCCCTCCACTTT
d_gene: TRBD1
j_gene: TRBJ1-6
v_gene: TRBV7-2
abundance: .

CDR3aa: CASSEVGEKLFF
CDR3nt: TGCGCCAGCAGTGAAGTAGGTGAAAAACTGTTTTTT
d_gene: .
j_gene: TRBJ1-4
v_gene: TRBV10-1
abundance: .

CDR3aa: CASSLFEGEQFF
CDR3nt: TGTGCCAGCAGCTTATTCGAAGGTGAGCAGTTCTTC
d_gene: .
j_gene: TRBJ2-1
v_gene: TRBV11-2
abundance: .

CDR3aa: CASSQDRGTEAFF
CDR3nt: TGCGCCAGCAGCCAAGATCGGGGTACTGAAGCTTTCTTT
d_gene: .
j_gene: TRBJ1-1
v_gene: TRBV4-3
abundance: once

CDR3aa: CASSPLQAVGAEAFF
CDR3nt: TGTGCCAGCTCGCCACTACAGGCTGTGGGCGCTGAAGCTTTCTTT
d_gene: .
j_gene: TRBJ1-1
v_gene: TRBV18
abundance: .

CDR3aa: CASSQSDTYGYTF
CDR3nt: TGTGCCAGCAGCCAATCGGACACCTATGGCTACACCTTC
d_gene: .
j_gene: TRBJ1-2
v_gene: TRBV6-5
abundance: .

CDR3aa: CASFPSGTSGDNEQFF
CDR3nt: TGTGCCAGCTTCCCATCCGGGACTAGCGGGGACAATGAGCAGTTCTTC
d_gene: TRBD2
j_gene: TRBJ2-1
v_gene: TRBV28
abundance: .

CDR3aa: CASSQGQNTYEQYF
CDR3nt: TGCGCCAGCAGCCAGGGACAGAACACCTACGAGCAGTACTTC
d_gene: TRBD1
j_gene: TRBJ2-7
v_gene: TRBV4-3
abundance: .

CDR3aa: CATSDFGHNEQFF
CDR3nt: TGTGCCACCAGTGATTTTGGACACAACGAGCAGTTCTTC
d_gene: .
j_gene: TRBJ2-1
v_gene: TRBV24-1
abundance: .

CDR3aa: CASTARGLRGELFF
CDR3nt: TGTGCCAGCACCGCCAGAGGTCTGAGAGGGGAGCTGTTTTTT
d_gene: .
j_gene: TRBJ2-2
v_gene: TRBV13
abundance: .

CDR3aa: CASSLGAGSGDTQYF
CDR3nt: TGTGCCAGCAGCTTGGGGGCGGGGTCCGGGGATACGCAGTATTTT
d_gene: .
j_gene: TRBJ2-3
v_gene: TRBV7-9
abundance: .

CDR3aa: CASSLDATEAFF
CDR3nt: TGCGCCAGCAGTTTGGACGCCACTGAAGCTTTCTTT
d_gene: .
j_gene: TRBJ1-1
v_gene: TRBV5-1
abundance: .

CDR3aa: CASSQEDGATGELFF
CDR3nt: TGCGCCAGCAGCCAAGAAGACGGGGCGACCGGGGAGCTGTTTTTT
d_gene: .
j_gene: TRBJ2-2
v_gene: TRBV4-3
abundance: .

CDR3aa: CASSSGDPGQPQHF
CDR3nt: TGTGCCAGCAGTTCCGGGGACCCTGGGCAGCCCCAGCATTTT
d_gene: .
j_gene: TRBJ1-5
v_gene: TRBV28
abundance: .

CDR3aa: CASSLEAGAPDGYTF
CDR3nt: TGTGCCAGCAGCTTGGAGGCAGGGGCACCCGATGGCTACACCTTC
d_gene: .
j_gene: TRBJ1-2
v_gene: TRBV5-5
abundance: .

CDR3aa: CASSVPPRGPEGSYNEQFF
CDR3nt: TGTGCCAGCAGCGTCCCGCCGCGGGGTCCCGAGGGCTCCTACAATGAGCAGTTCTTC
d_gene: .
j_gene: TRBJ2-1
v_gene: TRBV7-9
abundance: .

CDR3aa: CASSRDTSGQNIQYF
CDR3nt: TGTGCCAGCAGCAGGGATACATCCGGCCAAAACATTCAGTACTTC
d_gene: .
j_gene: TRBJ2-4
v_gene: TRBV7-9
abundance: .